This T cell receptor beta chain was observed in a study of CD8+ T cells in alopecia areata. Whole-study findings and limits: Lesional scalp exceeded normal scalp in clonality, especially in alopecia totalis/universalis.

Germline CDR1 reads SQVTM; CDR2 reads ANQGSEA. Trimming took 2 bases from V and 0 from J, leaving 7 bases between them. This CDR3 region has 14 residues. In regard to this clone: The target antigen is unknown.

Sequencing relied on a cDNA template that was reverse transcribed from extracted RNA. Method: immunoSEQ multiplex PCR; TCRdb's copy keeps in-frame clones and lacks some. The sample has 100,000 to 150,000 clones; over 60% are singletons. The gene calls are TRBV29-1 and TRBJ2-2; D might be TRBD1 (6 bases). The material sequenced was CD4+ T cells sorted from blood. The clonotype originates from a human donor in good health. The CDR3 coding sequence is TGCAGCGTTGAAAACAGGGCGAACACCGGGGAGCTGTTTTTT. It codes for CSVENRANTGELFF.